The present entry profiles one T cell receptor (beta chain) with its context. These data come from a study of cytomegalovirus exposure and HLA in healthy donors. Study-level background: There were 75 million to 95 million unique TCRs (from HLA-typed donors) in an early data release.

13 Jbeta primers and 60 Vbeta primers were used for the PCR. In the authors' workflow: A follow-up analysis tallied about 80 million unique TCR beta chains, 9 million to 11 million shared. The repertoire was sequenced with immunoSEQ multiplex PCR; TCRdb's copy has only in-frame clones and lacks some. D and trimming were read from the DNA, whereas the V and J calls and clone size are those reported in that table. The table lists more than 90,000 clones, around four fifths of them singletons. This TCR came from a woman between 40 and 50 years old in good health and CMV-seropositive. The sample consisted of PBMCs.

The CDR3 DNA reads TGTGCCAGCAGCTTAGGGCGGGGAATCTCCTACGAGCAGTACTTC. Translation gives CASSLGRGISYEQYF. The rearrangement uses TRBV7-6 and TRBJ2-7; a weak D match, TRBD2 (6 bases). The germline V gene encodes CDR1 SGHVS and CDR2 FNYEAQ. V was clipped by 1 base and J by 0 bases, with 10 bases between them. CDR3 size: 15 residues. Filled out from reference TRBV7-6 and TRBJ2-7, the complete variable domain reads GAGVSQSPRYKVTKRGQDVALRCDPISGHVSLYWYRQALGQGPEFLTYFNYEAQQDKSGLPNDRFSAERPEGSISTLTIQRTEQRDSAMYRCASSLGRGISYEQYFGPGTRLTVT.